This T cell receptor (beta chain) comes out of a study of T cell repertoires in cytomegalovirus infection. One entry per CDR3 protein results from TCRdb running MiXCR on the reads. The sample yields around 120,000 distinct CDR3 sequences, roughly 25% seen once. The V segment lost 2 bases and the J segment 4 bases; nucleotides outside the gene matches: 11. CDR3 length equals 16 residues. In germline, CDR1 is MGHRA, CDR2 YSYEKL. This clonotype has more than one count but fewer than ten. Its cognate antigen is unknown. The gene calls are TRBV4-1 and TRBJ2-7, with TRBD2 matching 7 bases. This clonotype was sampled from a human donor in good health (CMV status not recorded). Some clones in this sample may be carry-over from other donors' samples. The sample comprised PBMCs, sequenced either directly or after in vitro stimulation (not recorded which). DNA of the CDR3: TGCGCCAGCAGCCAAACCCAGGCGGGAGAAGGTTACGAGCAGTACTTC. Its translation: CASSQTQAGEGYEQYF.